A single TCR beta chain is shown here with its context. The sample originates from a study of blood T cells in healthy people across ages. The sample providers were healthy Caucasian people from Russia, aged about 6 to 100. A second PCR of 7 to 11 cycles used a sample-barcoded 5' primer and a J-beta primer mix. Each cDNA molecule was tagged by a template-switch adaptor with 12 random nucleotides. TCRdb reprocessed the 5' RACE reads via MiXCR and lists one record per CDR3 protein. This table holds fewer than 800,000 distinct CDR3 sequences, 45% to 50% found once. The CDR3 is made up of 11 amino acids. From germline, CDR1 is DFQATT and CDR2 SNEGSKA (reference sequence). Trimming stripped 5 bases from V and 2 bases from J, with 7 bases between.

This chain uses TRBV20-1 with TRBJ2-7, with no clear D. Sequencing was done on a sample of blood. This TCR came from a woman in her fifties or sixties in good health. CDR3 sequence reads: CSARMTYEQYF. The CDR3 coding sequence is TGCAGTGCTCGGATGACCTACGAGCAGTACTTC.